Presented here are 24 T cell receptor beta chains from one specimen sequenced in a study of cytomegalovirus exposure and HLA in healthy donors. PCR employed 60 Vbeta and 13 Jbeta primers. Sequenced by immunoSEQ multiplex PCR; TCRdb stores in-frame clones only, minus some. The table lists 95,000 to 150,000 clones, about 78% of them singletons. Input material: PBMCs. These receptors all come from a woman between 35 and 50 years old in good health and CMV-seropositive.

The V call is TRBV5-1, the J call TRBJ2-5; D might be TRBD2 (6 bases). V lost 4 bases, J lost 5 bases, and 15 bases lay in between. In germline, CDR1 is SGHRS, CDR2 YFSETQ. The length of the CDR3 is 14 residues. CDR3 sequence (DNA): TGCGCCAGCAGCCCTTACGGGGAGGTGGAGACCCAGTACTTC. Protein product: CASSPYGEVETQYF.

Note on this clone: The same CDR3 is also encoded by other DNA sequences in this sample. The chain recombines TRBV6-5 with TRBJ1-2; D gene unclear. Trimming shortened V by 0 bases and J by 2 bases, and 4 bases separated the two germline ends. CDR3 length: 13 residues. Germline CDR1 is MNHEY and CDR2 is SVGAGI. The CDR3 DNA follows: TGTGCCAGCAGTTACTCGGGCAACTATGGCTACACCTTC. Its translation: CASSYSGNYGYTF.

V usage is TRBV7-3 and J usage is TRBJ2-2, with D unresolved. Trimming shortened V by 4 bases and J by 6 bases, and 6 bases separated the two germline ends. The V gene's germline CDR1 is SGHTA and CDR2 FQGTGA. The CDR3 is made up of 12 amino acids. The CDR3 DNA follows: TGTGCCAGCAGCTATAGTCCCGGGGAGCTGTTTTTT. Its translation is CASSYSPGELFF. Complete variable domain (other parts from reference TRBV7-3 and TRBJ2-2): GAGVSQTPSNKVTEKGKYVELRCDPISGHTALYWYRQSLGQGPEFLIYFQGTGAADDSGLPNDRFFAVRPEGSVSTLKIQRTERGDSAVYLCASSYSPGELFFGEGSRLTVL.

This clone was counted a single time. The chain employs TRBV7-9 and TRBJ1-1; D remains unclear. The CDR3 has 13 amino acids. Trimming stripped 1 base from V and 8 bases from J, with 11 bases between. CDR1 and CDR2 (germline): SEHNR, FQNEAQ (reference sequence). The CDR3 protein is CASSLGAGPEAFF. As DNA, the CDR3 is TGTGCCAGCAGCTTAGGGGCCGGTCCCGAAGCTTTCTTT.

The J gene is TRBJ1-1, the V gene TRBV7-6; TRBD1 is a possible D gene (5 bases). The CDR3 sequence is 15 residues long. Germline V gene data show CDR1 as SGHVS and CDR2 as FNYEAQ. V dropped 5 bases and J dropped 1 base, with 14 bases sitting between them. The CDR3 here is CASSPRTGGNTEAFF. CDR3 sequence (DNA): TGTGCCAGCAGCCCGCGCACGGGGGGGAACACTGAAGCTTTCTTT.

The CDR3 region is CASSEWIGGRTDTQYF. CDR3 in DNA: TGTGCCAGCAGTGAATGGATCGGGGGTAGAACAGATACGCAGTATTTT. V usage is TRBV2 and J usage is TRBJ2-3; D might be TRBD2 (6 bases). CDR1 SNHLY and CDR2 FYNNEI come from the germline V gene. The CDR3 has 16 amino acids. Between the trimmed V and J ends, which lost 2 bases and 3 bases, there was a span of 15 bases.

CDR3 in amino acids: CASSPYGSGNTIYF. The CDR3 nucleotides read TGTGCCAGCAGCCCCTACGGGTCTGGAAACACCATATATTTT. The chain has TRBV11-2 and TRBJ1-3; no definite D call. Germline V gene sequence: CDR1 SGHAT, CDR2 FQNNGV. The ends were cut back, 5 bases at V and 1 base at J, with 9 bases in the middle. CDR3 length equals 14 residues.

CDR3 DNA: TGTGCCAGCAGCTTCGGGACAGGGGAAAAACTGTTTTTT. Protein: CASSFGTGEKLFF. This chain joins TRBV7-2 and TRBJ1-4; 9 bases fit TRBD1. Germline V CDR1 and CDR2: SGHTA, FQGNSA. This CDR3 has 13 residues. V trimming: 3 bases; J trimming: 8 bases; junction bases outside the gene matches: 1. The full variable domain, in which reference TRBV7-2 and TRBJ1-4 provide the parts outside the CDR3, is GAGVSQSPSNKVTEKGKDVELRCDPISGHTALYWYRQSLGQGLEFLIYFQGNSAPDKSGLPSDRFSAERTGGSVSTLTIQRTQQEDSAVYLCASSFGTGEKLFFGSGTQLSVL.

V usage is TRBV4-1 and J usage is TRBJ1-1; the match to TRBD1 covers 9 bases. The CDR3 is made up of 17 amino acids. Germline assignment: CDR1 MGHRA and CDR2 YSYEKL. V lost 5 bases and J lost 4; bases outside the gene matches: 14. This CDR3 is CASSAGGGQGEGTEAFF. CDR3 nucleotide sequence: TGCGCCAGCAGCGCTGGAGGGGGACAGGGTGAAGGCACTGAAGCTTTCTTT.

The CDR3 bases are TGTGCCAGCAGCAAAATCGTGGAGCGCTACGAGCAGTACTTC. This encodes CASSKIVERYEQYF. This rearrangement joins TRBV21-1 to TRBJ2-7; the D call TRBD2 from the table was never checked on the DNA. TRBV21-1 counts as a pseudogene. The CDR3 length is 14 residues.

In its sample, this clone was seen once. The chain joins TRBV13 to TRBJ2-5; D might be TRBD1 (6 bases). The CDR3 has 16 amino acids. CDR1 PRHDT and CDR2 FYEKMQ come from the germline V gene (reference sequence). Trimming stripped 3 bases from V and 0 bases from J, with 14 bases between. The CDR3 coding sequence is TGTGCCAGCAGCTTTCGGACAGCCGGGGACCAAGAGACCCAGTACTTC. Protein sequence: CASSFRTAGDQETQYF.

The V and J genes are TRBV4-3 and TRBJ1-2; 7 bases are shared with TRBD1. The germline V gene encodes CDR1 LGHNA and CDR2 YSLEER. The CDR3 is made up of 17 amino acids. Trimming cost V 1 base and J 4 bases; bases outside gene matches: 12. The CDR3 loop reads CASSQGSPGRGAYGYTF. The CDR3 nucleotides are TGCGCCAGCAGCCAAGGTTCCCCCGGCAGGGGGGCCTATGGCTACACCTTC.

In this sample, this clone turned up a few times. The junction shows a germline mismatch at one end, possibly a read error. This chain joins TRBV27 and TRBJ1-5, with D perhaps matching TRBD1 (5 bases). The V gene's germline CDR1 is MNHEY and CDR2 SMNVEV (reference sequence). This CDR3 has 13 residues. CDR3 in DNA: TGTGCCAGCAGCAGGGCTAGCGATCAGCCCCAGCATTTT. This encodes CASSRASDQPQHF.

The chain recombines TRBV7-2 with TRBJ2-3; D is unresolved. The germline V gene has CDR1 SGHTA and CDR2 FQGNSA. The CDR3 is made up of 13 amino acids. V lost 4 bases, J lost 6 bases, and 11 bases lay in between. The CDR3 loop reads CASSSVSTDTQYF. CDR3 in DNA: TGTGCCAGCAGCTCTGTTTCTACCGATACGCAGTATTTT.

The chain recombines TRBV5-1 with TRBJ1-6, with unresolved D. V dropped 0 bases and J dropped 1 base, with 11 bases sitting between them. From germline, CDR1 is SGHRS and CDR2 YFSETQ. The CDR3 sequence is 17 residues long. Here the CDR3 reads CASSLEFGESYNSPLHF. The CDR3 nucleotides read TGCGCCAGCAGCTTGGAGTTCGGGGAATCCTATAATTCACCCCTCCACTTT.

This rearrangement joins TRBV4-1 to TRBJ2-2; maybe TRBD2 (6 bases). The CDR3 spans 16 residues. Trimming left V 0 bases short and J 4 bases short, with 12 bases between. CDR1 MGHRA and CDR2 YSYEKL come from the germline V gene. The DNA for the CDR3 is TGCGCCAGCAGCCAAGATCTAGGGCGGGGCACCGGGGAGCTGTTTTTT. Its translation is CASSQDLGRGTGELFF.

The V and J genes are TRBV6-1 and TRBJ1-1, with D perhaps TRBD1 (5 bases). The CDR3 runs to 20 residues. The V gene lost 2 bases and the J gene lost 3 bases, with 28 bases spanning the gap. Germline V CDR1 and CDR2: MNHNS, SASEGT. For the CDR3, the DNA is TGTGCCAGCAGTGAATTCCCACTTTACCAGGGAGGCGGTACGGACACTGAAGCTTTCTTT. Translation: CASSEFPLYQGGGTDTEAFF.

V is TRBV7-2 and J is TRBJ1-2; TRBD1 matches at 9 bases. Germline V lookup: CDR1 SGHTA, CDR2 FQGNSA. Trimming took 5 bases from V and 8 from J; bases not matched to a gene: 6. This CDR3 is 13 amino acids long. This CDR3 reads CASSTHRGQGYTF. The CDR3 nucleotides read TGTGCCAGCAGCACCCACAGGGGGCAAGGCTACACCTTC.

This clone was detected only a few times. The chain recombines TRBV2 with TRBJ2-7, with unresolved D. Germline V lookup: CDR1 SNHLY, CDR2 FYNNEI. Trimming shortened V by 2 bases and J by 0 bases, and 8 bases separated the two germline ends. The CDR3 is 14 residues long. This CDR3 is CASSEPISSYEQYF. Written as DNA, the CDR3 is TGTGCCAGCAGTGAACCGATCAGCTCCTACGAGCAGTACTTC.

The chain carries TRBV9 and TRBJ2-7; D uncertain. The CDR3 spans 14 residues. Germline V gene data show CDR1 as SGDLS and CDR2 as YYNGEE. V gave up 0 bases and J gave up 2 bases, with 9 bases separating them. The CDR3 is CASSVGPQTYEQYF. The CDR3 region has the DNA TGTGCCAGCAGCGTAGGGCCCCAGACCTACGAGCAGTACTTC.

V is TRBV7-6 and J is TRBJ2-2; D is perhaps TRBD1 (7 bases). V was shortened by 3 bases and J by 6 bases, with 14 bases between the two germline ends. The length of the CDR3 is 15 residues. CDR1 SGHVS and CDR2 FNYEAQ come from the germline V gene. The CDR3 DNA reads TGTGCCAGCAGCTTCGGGCAGGGGGGTGCCGGGGAGCTGTTTTTT. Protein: CASSFGQGGAGELFF.

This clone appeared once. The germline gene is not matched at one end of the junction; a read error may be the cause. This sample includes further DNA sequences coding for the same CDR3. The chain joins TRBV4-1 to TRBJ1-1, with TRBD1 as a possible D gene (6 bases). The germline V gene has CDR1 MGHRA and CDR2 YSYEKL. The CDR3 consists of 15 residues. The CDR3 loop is CASSQAGAGHTEAFF. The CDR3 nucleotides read TGCGCCAGTAGCCAAGCAGGGGCCGGGCACACTGAAGCTTTCTTT.

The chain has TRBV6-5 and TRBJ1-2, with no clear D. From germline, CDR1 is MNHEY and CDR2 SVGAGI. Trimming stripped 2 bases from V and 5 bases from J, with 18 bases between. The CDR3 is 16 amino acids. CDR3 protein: CASSYSFNSAGYGYTF. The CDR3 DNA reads TGTGCCAGCAGTTACAGCTTTAATTCAGCGGGTTATGGCTACACCTTC.

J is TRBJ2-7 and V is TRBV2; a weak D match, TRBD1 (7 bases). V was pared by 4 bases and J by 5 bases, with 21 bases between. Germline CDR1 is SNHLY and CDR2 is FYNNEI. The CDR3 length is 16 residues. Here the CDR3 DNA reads TGTGCCAGCAGTGCCCCGAAGGGCAGGGGGGCCCACGAGCAGTACTTC. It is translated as CASSAPKGRGAHEQYF.